This entry lists 20 T cell receptor beta chains sequenced from one sample in a study of cytomegalovirus exposure and HLA in healthy donors (dated by TCRdb to 2017 to 2019). Libraries were constructed by the immunoSEQ multiplex PCR assay. For the multiplex PCR, a mixture combining 60 forward primers for TCR Vbeta segments and 13 reverse primers for TCR Jbeta segments was used. TCRdb's version of the immuneACCESS table is confined to in-frame rearrangements and falls short of the full clone set. An unresolved V gene accounts for under half of the shortfall where checked; the remainder is of unknown origin. This sample has roughly 160,000 clones in its table, and more than 60% of those were observed once. Over 3% of the sample comes from the top ten. Sequencing used PBMCs. Receptors were obtained from a woman aged 45-60 years in good health and CMV-seropositive.

This chain connects TRBV11-1 to TRBJ2-2; a weak D match, TRBD2 (6 bases). Germline V gene lookup returns CDR1 SGHAT and CDR2 FQDESV (reference sequence). This CDR3 comprises 14 residues. V lost 5 bases, J lost 4 bases, and 11 bases lay in between. The CDR3: CASSRRESTGELFF. The CDR3 DNA reads TGTGCCAGCAGCCGGCGGGAATCCACCGGGGAGCTGTTTTTT.

This chain connects TRBV19 to TRBJ1-6; D possibly corresponds to TRBD1 (5 bases). The germline gives CDR1 LNHDA, CDR2 SQIVND (reference sequence). This CDR3 contains 16 residues. V gave up 1 base and J gave up 10 bases, with 17 bases separating them. The CDR3 protein is CASSIVVRRAESPLHF. The CDR3 nucleotides read TGTGCCAGTAGTATAGTGGTACGCAGGGCGGAATCACCCCTCCACTTT.

The chain recombines TRBV11-3 with TRBJ2-3; 11 bases map to TRBD1. The CDR3 length is 17 residues. CDR1 and CDR2 from the germline V gene are SGHNT and YENEEA. Unmatched junction bases numbered 11, after V lost 3 bases and J lost 6 bases. In nucleotides, the CDR3 is TGTGCCAGCAGCTTCGGACAGGGGGCGTTTAAGGCTGATACGCAGTATTTT. Its protein product is CASSFGQGAFKADTQYF.

V is TRBV7-9 and J is TRBJ1-1, with no clear D. The CDR3 has 16 amino acids. Germline CDR1 SEHNR, CDR2 FQNEAQ (reference sequence). V was pared by 5 bases and J by 1 base, with 17 bases between. The CDR3 DNA is TGTGCCAGCAGCCCGGGTCCCGGTAAGTGGAACACTGAAGCTTTCTTT. Encoded protein: CASSPGPGKWNTEAFF.

The chain recombines TRBV7-9 with TRBJ2-2; D is uncertain. The germline V and J ends were trimmed by 5 bases and 3 bases, with 7 bases remaining between them. Germline V gene lookup returns CDR1 SEHNR and CDR2 FQNEAQ (reference sequence). This CDR3 has 13 amino acids. The CDR3 DNA reads as TGTGCCAGCAGCCCAGTGGACACCGGGGAGCTGTTTTTT. Translation gives CASSPVDTGELFF.

This sequence joins TRBV6-5 and TRBJ2-3; tentative D call: TRBD2 (6 bases). Deletions cut 6 bases from V and 1 base from J, with 14 bases between. This CDR3 spans 15 amino acids. Germline V gene sequence: CDR1 MNHEY, CDR2 SVGAGI. CDR3 in DNA: TGTGCCAGCAGGTCGTCCGGGACTCGCACAGATACGCAGTATTTT. Amino acid sequence: CASRSSGTRTDTQYF.

This chain uses TRBV21-1 with TRBJ2-3; the D call TRBD2 from the table was never checked on the DNA. TRBV21-1 is classified as a pseudogene. The CDR3 has 15 residues. The CDR3 bases are TGTGCCAGCAGCAACGCCCTAGCGTGCACAGATACGCAGTATTTT. Translated: CASSNALACTDTQYF.

The gene calls are TRBV9 and TRBJ2-7; D unresolved. The CDR3 sequence is 16 residues long. The V end lost 3 bases, the J end lost 4 bases, and 20 bases lay between the germline ends. Germline V gives CDR1 SGDLS, CDR2 YYNGEE. CDR3 bases: TGTGCCAGCAGCGCGGCCCCCAGCGTTCCCCCATACGAGCAGTACTTC. It encodes CASSAAPSVPPYEQYF.

The CDR3 region is CASGLLVGANVLTF. The CDR3, as DNA: TGTGCCAGCGGCCTTCTTGTCGGGGCCAACGTCCTGACTTTC. The genes are TRBV27 and TRBJ2-6; D gene ambiguous. V was trimmed by 8 bases and J by 4 bases, leaving 12 bases between them. Germline values: CDR1 MNHEY, CDR2 SMNVEV (reference sequence). The CDR3 extends over 14 amino acids.

The chain is built from TRBV30 and TRBJ1-4; the D gene is possibly TRBD1 (6 bases). This CDR3 is built from 12 residues. Trimming removed 8 bases from V and 8 bases from J, with 15 bases in between. Germline CDR1 reads GTSNPN; CDR2 reads SVGIG (reference sequence). CDR3 sequence reads: CAIKGGGEKLFF. The DNA of the CDR3 is TGTGCCATAAAAGGGGGGGGCGAAAAACTGTTTTTT.

The CDR3 sequence is CASSALFIKNIQYF. The CDR3 nucleotides are TGTGCCAGCAGTGCCCTCTTTATCAAAAACATTCAGTACTTC. The gene calls are TRBV2 and TRBJ2-4; D not resolved. The CDR3 has 14 residues. Germline CDR1 is SNHLY and CDR2 is FYNNEI. The V end was cut by 4 bases, the J end by 3 bases, with 10 bases between.

Notes on this clone: Mismatch with germline at one junction end may stem from a read error. This chain links TRBV7-7 with TRBJ2-3; D might be TRBD2 (6 bases). Germline V gene data show CDR1 as SSHAT and CDR2 as FNYEAQ (reference sequence). The CDR3 is 15 residues long. DNA of the CDR3: TGTGCTAGCAGCTTAGCGTCGGGAGTGGAACATACGCAGTATTTT. This sequence encodes CASSLASGVEHTQYF.

The chain couples TRBV6-5 to TRBJ1-1, with D uncertain. This CDR3 contains 13 residues. Trimming stripped 6 bases from V and 5 bases from J, with 13 bases between. Germline CDR1 is MNHEY and CDR2 is SVGAGI. The CDR3 nucleotides read TGTGCCAGCAGCTTGGGTCGGGGTACTGAAGCTTTCTTT. Protein: CASSLGRGTEAFF.

This rearrangement joins TRBV21-1 to TRBJ1-1; the table's D call, TRBD1, has no DNA check behind it. TRBV21-1 is assigned pseudogene status. This CDR3 comprises 15 residues. The DNA for the CDR3 is TGTGCCAGCAGCAAAGAAGGACAGGGGGACACTGAAGCTTTCTTT. Amino acid sequence: CASSKEGQGDTEAFF.

This chain uses TRBV14 with TRBJ2-7; 8 positions match TRBD1. The CDR3 totals 19 residues. V was clipped by 4 bases and J by 2 bases; unmatched bases: 19. Germline CDR1 SGHDN, CDR2 FVKESK. Here the CDR3 reads CASSRRVVAGGLVPYEQYF. The CDR3 region has the DNA TGTGCCAGCAGCCGGCGGGTGGTGGCAGGGGGCCTCGTTCCCTACGAGCAGTACTTC. Full variable domain (missing parts from reference TRBV14 and TRBJ2-7): EAGVTQFPSHSVIEKGQTVTLRCDPISGHDNLYWYRRVMGKEIKFLLHFVKESKQDESGMPNNRFLAERTGGTYSTLKVQPAELEDSGVYFCASSRRVVAGGLVPYEQYFGPGTRLTVT.

The chain recombines TRBV19 with TRBJ1-2; D call uncertain. The germline V gene encodes CDR1 LNHDA and CDR2 SQIVND (reference sequence). Trimming removed 3 bases at V and 4 bases at J, with 6 bases between. This CDR3 region has 12 residues. Written as DNA, the CDR3 is TGTGCCAGTAGTATTCCCAGCTATGGCTACACCTTC. It specifies CASSIPSYGYTF.

The chain couples TRBV7-2 to TRBJ1-4, with TRBD1 as a possible D gene (5 bases). In germline, CDR1 is SGHTA, CDR2 FQGNSA. The CDR3 is 14 amino acids. V lost 7 bases and J lost 2, with 11 bases in between. CDR3 region: CASKSQATNEKLFF. The CDR3 DNA reads TGTGCCAGCAAGTCACAGGCCACTAATGAAAAACTGTTTTTT. The full variable domain, with the rest looked up from reference TRBV7-2 and TRBJ1-4, is GAGVSQSPSNKVTEKGKDVELRCDPISGHTALYWYRQSLGQGLEFLIYFQGNSAPDKSGLPSDRFSAERTGGSVSTLTIQRTQQEDSAVYLCASKSQATNEKLFFGSGTQLSVL.

This chain uses TRBV11-2 with TRBJ1-2; the D is unclear. Germline V lookup: CDR1 SGHAT, CDR2 FQNNGV. Trimming took off 3 bases at V and 8 bases at J, with 7 bases between the two ends. The CDR3 runs to 11 residues. Here the CDR3 DNA reads TGTGCCAGCAGCTTTAGAGGAGGCTACACCTTC. Amino acid sequence: CASSFRGGYTF.

The CDR3 protein is CASSDASGAQETQYF. The CDR3 nucleotides are TGTGCCAGCAGTGACGCTAGCGGGGCCCAAGAGACCCAGTACTTC. V and J are TRBV6-6 and TRBJ2-5, with 9 bases that match TRBD2. The CDR3 contains 15 residues. The trim removed 5 bases at V and 1 base at J, leaving 5 bases unmatched. Per the germline V gene, CDR1 is MNHNY and CDR2 is SVGAGI (reference sequence).

On this clone: The sample has other DNA sequences that encode this CDR3 too. The rearrangement joins TRBV5-1 to TRBJ2-7; maybe TRBD2 (6 bases). This CDR3 contains 14 residues. The V end lost 1 base, the J end lost 2 bases, and 10 bases lay between the germline ends. Germline V gene data show CDR1 as SGHRS and CDR2 as YFSETQ. CDR3 nucleotides: TGCGCCAGCAGCTTGTCGGGCGGGACCTACGAGCAGTACTTC. Its translation: CASSLSGGTYEQYF.